The 14 T cell receptor beta chains below all came from one sample that was sequenced in a study of neurological immune-mediated disorders. TCRdb re-called the 5' RACE reads through MiXCR, storing one row per CDR3 protein. Found here are about 69,000 distinct CDR3 sequences, about 4% of them singletons; the top ten hold 1.3%. Sequenced input: PBMCs. These receptors all come from a man aged 25-45 years with multiple sclerosis.

This clonotype was detected many times. The chain couples TRBV27 to TRBJ1-6; TRBD1 matches at 10 bases. V was pared by 8 bases and J by 6 bases, with 10 bases of the junction left unmatched. CDR3 length: 16 residues. The germline gives CDR1 MNHEY, CDR2 SMNVEV (reference sequence). The DNA of the CDR3 is TGTGCCAGCTCGGGTTTGACAGGGGGCTTTAATTCACCCCTCCACTTT. Translating it yields CASSGLTGGFNSPLHF.

This clonotype has a count of ten or more. The rearrangement uses TRBV9 and TRBJ1-1, with D tentatively TRBD1 (5 bases). The CDR3 is 14 amino acids. Germline V gene sequence: CDR1 SGDLS, CDR2 YYNGEE. V was shortened by 3 bases and J by 3 bases, with 12 bases between the two germline ends. CDR3 loop: CASSAGTADTEAFF. The CDR3 DNA reads TGTGCCAGCAGCGCCGGGACGGCGGACACTGAAGCTTTCTTT.

This clonotype appeared many times. The gene calls are TRBV7-6 and TRBJ2-7; possibly TRBD1 for D (6 bases). The CDR3 contains 15 residues. The germline V and J ends were trimmed by 5 bases and 5 bases, with 19 bases remaining between them. The germline V gene has CDR1 SGHVS and CDR2 FNYEAQ. The CDR3, as DNA: TGTGCCAGCAGCCTATACACAACAGGGCTCGACGAGCAGTACTTC. Its protein is CASSLYTTGLDEQYF.

This clonotype was seen ten or more times. The chain joins TRBV9 to TRBJ1-1, with D uncertain. CDR3 length: 17 residues. Germline CDR1 and CDR2: SGDLS and YYNGEE. The V end lost 0 bases, the J end lost 1 base, and 16 bases lay between the germline ends. The CDR3 DNA follows: TGTGCCAGCAGCGTAGTGGATTCTGGTCGGGGGAACACTGAAGCTTTCTTT. As protein: CASSVVDSGRGNTEAFF.

In its sample, this clonotype was seen many times. The V call is TRBV5-1, the J call TRBJ2-5; the D gene could be TRBD1 or TRBD2 (6 bases each). The germline CDR1 and CDR2 sequences are SGHRS and YFSETQ. This CDR3 has 15 amino acids. V shed 3 bases and J shed 5 bases, with 17 bases lying between them. In nucleotides, the CDR3 is TGCGCCAGCAGCTCGGAGGGGGGCCGGCCGGAGACCCAGTACTTC. Translated: CASSSEGGRPETQYF.

This clonotype was counted ten times or more. The chain is built from TRBV18 and TRBJ2-6, with TRBD1 as a possible D gene (5 bases). The CDR3 extends over 15 amino acids. Trimming took 3 bases from V and 2 from J, leaving 8 bases between them. Per the germline V gene, CDR1 is KGHSH and CDR2 is LQKENI. The CDR3 loop is CASSPQGAGANVLTF. Here the CDR3 DNA reads TGTGCCAGCTCACCCCAGGGTGCTGGGGCCAACGTCCTGACTTTC.

In this sample, this clonotype turned up many times. The rearrangement joins TRBV5-1 to TRBJ2-1; 8 nucleotides line up with TRBD1. Germline V CDR1 and CDR2: SGHRS, YFSETQ. Germline trimming cut 8 bases from V and 7 bases from J; bases unmatched to any gene: 8. The CDR3 contains 13 residues. The CDR3 is CASRTGFDNEQFF. CDR3 sequence (DNA): TGCGCCAGTCGGACAGGGTTTGATAATGAGCAGTTCTTC.

This clonotype appeared many times. The chain is built from TRBV29-1 and TRBJ1-3; no clear D gene. The length of the CDR3 is 14 residues. Per the germline V gene, CDR1 is SQVTM and CDR2 is ANQGSEA. V lost 6 bases and J lost 0, with 12 bases in between. The CDR3 sequence is CSVGPTHSGNTIYF. The CDR3 DNA reads TGCAGCGTGGGTCCGACACACTCTGGAAACACCATATATTTT.

This clonotype has ten or more counts. The chain recombines TRBV7-2 with TRBJ2-5; D might be TRBD2 (7 bases). Germline V gene lookup returns CDR1 SGHTA and CDR2 FQGNSA. CDR3 length equals 14 residues. Between the trimmed V and J ends, which lost 5 bases and 5 bases, there was a span of 15 bases. The CDR3 DNA reads TGTGCCAGCAGCAAAGGGGGGGGGTTCGAGACCCAGTACTTC. It specifies CASSKGGGFETQYF.

In its sample, this clonotype was seen many times. V gene TRBV7-2 combines with J gene TRBJ1-5, with D tentatively TRBD1 (5 bases). From germline, CDR1 is SGHTA and CDR2 FQGNSA. Trimming took off 6 bases at V and 6 bases at J, with 15 bases between the two ends. The CDR3 loop spans 14 amino acids. CDR3 sequence reads: CASRPRAGSQPQHF. CDR3 in DNA: TGTGCCAGCAGGCCAAGGGCAGGGAGTCAGCCCCAGCATTTT.

This clonotype has ten or more counts. V usage is TRBV9 and J usage is TRBJ1-6; D call uncertain. CDR3 length: 13 amino acids. Germline loops: CDR1 SGDLS, CDR2 YYNGEE. Trimming pared 0 bases from V and 8 bases from J, leaving 6 bases between. The chain's CDR3 is CASSVAEYSPLHF. The CDR3 coding sequence is TGTGCCAGCAGCGTAGCTGAGTATTCACCCCTCCACTTT.

This clonotype was observed at least ten times. The chain employs TRBV7-9 and TRBJ2-5; the D is unclear. The CDR3 is made up of 14 amino acids. Germline V gene sequence: CDR1 SEHNR, CDR2 FQNEAQ (reference sequence). Trimming removed 2 bases from V and 6 bases from J, with 13 bases in between. The CDR3 spells CASSLSGVLKTQYF. The CDR3 DNA reads as TGTGCCAGCAGCTTATCCGGCGTTTTGAAGACCCAGTACTTC.

This clonotype was found many times. This rearrangement joins TRBV5-1 to TRBJ2-5; weak D call: TRBD2 (6 bases). The CDR3 has 16 residues. The V end was cut by 0 bases, the J end by 2 bases, with 14 bases between. CDR1 and CDR2 (germline): SGHRS, YFSETQ. CDR3 in DNA: TGCGCCAGCAGCTTGGGGTCGCGGGGATCACAAGAGACCCAGTACTTC. Translating it yields CASSLGSRGSQETQYF.

This clonotype was seen a handful of times. An end of the junction differs from the germline gene, which may be a read error. The chain combines TRBV6-5 with TRBJ1-5, with 7 bases identical to TRBD1. CDR1 is MNHEY, CDR2 SVGAGI, per germline. This CDR3 has 14 amino acids. For the CDR3, the DNA is TGTGCCAGCAGGCACAGGGGTAAAAGTCAGCCCCAGAATTTT. It yields the protein CASRHRGKSQPQNF.